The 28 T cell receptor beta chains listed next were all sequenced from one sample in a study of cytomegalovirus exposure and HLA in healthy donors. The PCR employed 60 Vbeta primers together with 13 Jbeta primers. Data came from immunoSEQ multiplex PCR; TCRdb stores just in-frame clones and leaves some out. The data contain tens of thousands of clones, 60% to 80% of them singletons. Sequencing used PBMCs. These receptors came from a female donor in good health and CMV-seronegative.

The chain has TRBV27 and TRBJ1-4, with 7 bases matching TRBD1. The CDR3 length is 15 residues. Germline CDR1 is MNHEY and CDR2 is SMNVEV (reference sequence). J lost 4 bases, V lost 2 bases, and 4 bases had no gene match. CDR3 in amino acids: CASSLKGQYNEKLFF. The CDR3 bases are TGTGCCAGCAGTTTAAAGGGACAGTATAATGAAAAACTGTTTTTT.

This CDR3 reads CASSQDVAGGSTGELFF. In DNA form, the CDR3 reads TGTGCCAGCAGCCAAGATGTGGCGGGAGGAAGCACCGGGGAGCTGTTTTTT. The V and J genes are TRBV4-2 and TRBJ2-2; 8 bases agree with TRBD2. The V segment lost 0 bases and the J segment 4 bases; nucleotides outside the gene matches: 7. The CDR3 is 17 amino acids. The germline gives CDR1 LGHNA, CDR2 YNFKEQ.

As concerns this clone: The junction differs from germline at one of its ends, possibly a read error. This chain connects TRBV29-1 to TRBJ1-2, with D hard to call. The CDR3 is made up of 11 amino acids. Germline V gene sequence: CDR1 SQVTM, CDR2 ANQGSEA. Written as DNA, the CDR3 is TGCAGCGTTGAAGGTCGGGGTGGCTACCCCTTC. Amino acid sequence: CSVEGRGGYPF.

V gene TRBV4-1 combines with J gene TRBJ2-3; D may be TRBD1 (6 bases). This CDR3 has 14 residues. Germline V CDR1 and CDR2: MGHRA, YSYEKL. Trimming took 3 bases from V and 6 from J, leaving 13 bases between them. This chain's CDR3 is CASSQAGTTDTQYF. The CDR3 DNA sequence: TGCGCCAGCAGCCAGGCCGGGACAACGGATACGCAGTATTTT.

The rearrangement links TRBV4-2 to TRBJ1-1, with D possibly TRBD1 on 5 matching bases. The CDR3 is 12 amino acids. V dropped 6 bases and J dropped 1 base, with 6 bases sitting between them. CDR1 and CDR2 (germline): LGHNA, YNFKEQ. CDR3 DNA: TGTGCCAGCAGGGGGCCGAACACTGAAGCTTTCTTT. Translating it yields CASRGPNTEAFF.

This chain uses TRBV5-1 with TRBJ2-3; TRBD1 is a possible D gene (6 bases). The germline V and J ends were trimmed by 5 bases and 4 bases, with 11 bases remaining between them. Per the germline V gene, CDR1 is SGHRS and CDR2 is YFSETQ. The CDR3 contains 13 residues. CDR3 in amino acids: CASRQDSADTQYF. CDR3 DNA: TGCGCCAGCAGGCAGGACAGTGCAGATACGCAGTATTTT.

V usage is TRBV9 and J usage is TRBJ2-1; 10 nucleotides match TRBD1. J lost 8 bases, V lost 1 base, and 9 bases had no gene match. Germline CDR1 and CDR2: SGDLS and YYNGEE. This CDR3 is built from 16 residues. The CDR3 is CASSVSGTGVLDEQFF. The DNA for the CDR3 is TGTGCCAGCAGCGTATCCGGGACAGGGGTTCTCGATGAGCAGTTCTTC.

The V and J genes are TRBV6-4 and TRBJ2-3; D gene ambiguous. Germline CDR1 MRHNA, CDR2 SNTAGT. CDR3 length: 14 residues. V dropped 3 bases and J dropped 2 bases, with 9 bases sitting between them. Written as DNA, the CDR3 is TGTGCCAGCAGTGAAGGCGGCCCCACAGATACGCAGTATTTT. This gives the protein CASSEGGPTDTQYF.

CDR3 coding DNA: TGTGCCAGCAGTGCAGACAGGGTTGGCTCACCCCTCCACTTT. Its translation is CASSADRVGSPLHF. This sequence joins TRBV2 and TRBJ1-6; 7 positions agree with TRBD1. The J segment lost 10 bases and the V segment lost 4 bases, leaving 7 bases of the junction unmatched. CDR1 is SNHLY and CDR2 is FYNNEI in the germline V gene. This CDR3 is 14 amino acids long.

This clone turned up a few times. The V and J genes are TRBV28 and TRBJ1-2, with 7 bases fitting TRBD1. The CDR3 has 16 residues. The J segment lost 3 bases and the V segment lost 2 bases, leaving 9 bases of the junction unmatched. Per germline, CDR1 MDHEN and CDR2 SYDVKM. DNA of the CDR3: TGTGCCAGCAGTTTAGGGTCGGCAGGGGGGCACTATGGCTACACCTTC. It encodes CASSLGSAGGHYGYTF.

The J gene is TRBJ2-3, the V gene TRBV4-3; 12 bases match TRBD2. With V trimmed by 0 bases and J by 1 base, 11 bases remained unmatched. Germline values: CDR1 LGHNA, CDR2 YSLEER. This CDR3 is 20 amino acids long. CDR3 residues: CASSQDLSTSGRVGTDTQYF. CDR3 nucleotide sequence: TGCGCCAGCAGCCAAGATCTGTCGACTAGCGGGAGAGTAGGCACAGATACGCAGTATTTT.

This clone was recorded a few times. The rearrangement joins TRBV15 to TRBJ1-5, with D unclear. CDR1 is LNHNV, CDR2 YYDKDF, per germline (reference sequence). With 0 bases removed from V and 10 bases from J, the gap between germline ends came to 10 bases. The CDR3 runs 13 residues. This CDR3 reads CATSRDLEGPQHF. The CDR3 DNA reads TGTGCCACCAGCAGAGATCTGGAGGGTCCCCAGCATTTT.

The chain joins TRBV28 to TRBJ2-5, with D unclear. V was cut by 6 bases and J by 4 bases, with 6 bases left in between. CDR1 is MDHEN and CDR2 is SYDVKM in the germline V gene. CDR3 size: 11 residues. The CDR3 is CASRALETQYF. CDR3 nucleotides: TGTGCCAGCAGAGCCCTAGAGACCCAGTACTTC. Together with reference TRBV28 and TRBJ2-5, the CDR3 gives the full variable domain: DVKVTQSSRYLVKRTGEKVFLECVQDMDHENMFWYRQDPGLGLRLIYFSYDVKMKEKGDIPEGYSVSREKKERFSLILESASTNQTSMYLCASRALETQYFGPGTRLLVL.

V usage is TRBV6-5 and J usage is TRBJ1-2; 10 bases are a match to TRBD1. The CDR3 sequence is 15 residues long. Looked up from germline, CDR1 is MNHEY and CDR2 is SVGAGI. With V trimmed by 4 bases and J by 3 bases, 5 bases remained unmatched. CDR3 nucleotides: TGTGCCAGCAGTTCCCACGGGACAGGGGACTATGGCTACACCTTC. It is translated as CASSSHGTGDYGYTF.

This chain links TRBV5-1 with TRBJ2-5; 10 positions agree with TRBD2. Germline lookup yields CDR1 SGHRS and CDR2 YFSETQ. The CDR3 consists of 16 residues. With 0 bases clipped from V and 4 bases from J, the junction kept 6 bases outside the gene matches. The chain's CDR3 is CASSLGSGGARETQYF. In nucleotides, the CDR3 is TGCGCCAGCAGCTTGGGGAGCGGGGGGGCGAGAGAGACCCAGTACTTC.

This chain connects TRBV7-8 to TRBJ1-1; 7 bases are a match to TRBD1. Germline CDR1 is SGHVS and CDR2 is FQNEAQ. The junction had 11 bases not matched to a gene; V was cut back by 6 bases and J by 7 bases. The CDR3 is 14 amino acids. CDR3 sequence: CASRYLEGASEAFF. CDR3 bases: TGTGCCAGCAGATACCTGGAGGGGGCTAGTGAAGCTTTCTTT.

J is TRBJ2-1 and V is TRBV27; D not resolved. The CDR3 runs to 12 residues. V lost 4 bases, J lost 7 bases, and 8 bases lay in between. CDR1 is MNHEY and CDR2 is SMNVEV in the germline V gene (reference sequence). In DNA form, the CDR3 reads TGTGCCAGCAGTTCAGTCGATAATGAGCAGTTCTTC. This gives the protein CASSSVDNEQFF.

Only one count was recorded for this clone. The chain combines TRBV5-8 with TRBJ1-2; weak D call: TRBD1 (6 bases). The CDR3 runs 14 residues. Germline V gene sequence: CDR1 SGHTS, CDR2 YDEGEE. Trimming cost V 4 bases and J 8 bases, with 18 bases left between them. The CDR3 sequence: CASSTGAGVRGYTF. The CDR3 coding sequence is TGTGCCAGCAGCACCGGTGCAGGGGTCCGCGGCTACACCTTC.

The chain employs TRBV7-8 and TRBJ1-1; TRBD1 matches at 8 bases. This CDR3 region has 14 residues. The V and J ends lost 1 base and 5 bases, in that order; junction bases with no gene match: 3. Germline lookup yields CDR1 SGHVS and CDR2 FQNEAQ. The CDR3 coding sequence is TGTGCCAGCAGCTTAGACAGGGGGAGAACTGAAGCTTTCTTT. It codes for CASSLDRGRTEAFF.

In nucleotides, the CDR3 is TGTGCCAGCAGCTTACGAATTGGACTAGCGACCCACAATGAGCAGTTCTTC. The encoded protein is CASSLRIGLATHNEQFF. V is TRBV11-2 and J is TRBJ2-1, with 9 positions matching TRBD2. Germline loops: CDR1 SGHAT, CDR2 FQNNGV. After removal of 2 bases from V and 5 bases from J, the junction contained 10 bases not matched to a gene. This CDR3 has 17 amino acids.

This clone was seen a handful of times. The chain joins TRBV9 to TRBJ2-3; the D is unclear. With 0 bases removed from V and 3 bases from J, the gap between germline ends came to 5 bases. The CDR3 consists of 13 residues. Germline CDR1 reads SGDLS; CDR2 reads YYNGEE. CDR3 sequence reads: CASSVVTTDTQYF. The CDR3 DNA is TGTGCCAGCAGCGTAGTAACTACAGATACGCAGTATTTT.

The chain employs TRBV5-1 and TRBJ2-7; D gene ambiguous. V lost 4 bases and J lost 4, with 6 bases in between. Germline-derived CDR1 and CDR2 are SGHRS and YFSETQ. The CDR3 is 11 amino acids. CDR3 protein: CASSLTYEQYF. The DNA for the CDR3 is TGCGCCAGCAGCCTCACATACGAGCAGTACTTC.

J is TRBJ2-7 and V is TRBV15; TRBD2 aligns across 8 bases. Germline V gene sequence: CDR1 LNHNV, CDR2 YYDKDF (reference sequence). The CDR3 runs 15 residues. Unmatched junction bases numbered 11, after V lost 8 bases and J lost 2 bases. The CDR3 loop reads CATGTNSGGPYEQYF. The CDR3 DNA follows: TGTGCCACCGGTACAAACAGCGGGGGCCCCTACGAGCAGTACTTC.

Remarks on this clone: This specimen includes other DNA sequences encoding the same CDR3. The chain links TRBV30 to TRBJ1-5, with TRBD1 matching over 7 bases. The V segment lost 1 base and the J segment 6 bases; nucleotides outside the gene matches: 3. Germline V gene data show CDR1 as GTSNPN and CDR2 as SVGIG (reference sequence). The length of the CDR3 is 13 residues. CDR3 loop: CAWSGGGSQPQHF. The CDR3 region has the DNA TGTGCCTGGAGTGGAGGGGGCTCTCAGCCCCAGCATTTT.

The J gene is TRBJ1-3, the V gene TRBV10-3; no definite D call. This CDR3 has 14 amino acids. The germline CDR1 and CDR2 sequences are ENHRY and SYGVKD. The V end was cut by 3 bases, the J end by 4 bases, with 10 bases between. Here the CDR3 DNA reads TGTGCCATCAGTGATAGACAACAGGGAAACACCATATATTTT. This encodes CAISDRQQGNTIYF.

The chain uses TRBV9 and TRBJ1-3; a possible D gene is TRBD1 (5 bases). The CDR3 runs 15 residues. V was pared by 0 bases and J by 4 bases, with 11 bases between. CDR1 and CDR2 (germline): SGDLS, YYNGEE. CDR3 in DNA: TGTGCCAGCAGCGTAGAACAGGCGGCGGGAAACACCATATATTTT. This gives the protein CASSVEQAAGNTIYF.

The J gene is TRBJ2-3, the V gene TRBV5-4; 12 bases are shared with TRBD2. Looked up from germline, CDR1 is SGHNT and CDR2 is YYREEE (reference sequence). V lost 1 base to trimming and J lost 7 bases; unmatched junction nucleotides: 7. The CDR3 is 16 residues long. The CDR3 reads CASSLSTSGSGYTQYF. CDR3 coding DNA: TGTGCCAGCAGCTTGTCGACTAGCGGGAGTGGATATACGCAGTATTTT.

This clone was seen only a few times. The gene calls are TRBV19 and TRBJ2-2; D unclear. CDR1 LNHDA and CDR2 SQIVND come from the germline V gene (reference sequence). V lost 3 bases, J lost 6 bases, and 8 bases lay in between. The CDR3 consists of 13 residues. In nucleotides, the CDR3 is TGTGCCAGTAGTATTAATCAGGCCGGGGAGCTGTTTTTT. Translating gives CASSINQAGELFF.